Shown below are 29 T cell receptor beta chains from a single sample sequenced in a study of TIL therapy for anti-PD-1-resistant metastatic lung cancer. The time point: pre-treatment sample, taken before nivolumab and TIL therapy. The libraries were made with immunoSEQ v3. TCRdb's copy holds only in-frame clones and misses some; the assay was immunoSEQ multiplex PCR. The sample contains around 50,000 clones, more than 60% of which appear only once. The specimen comprised blood, sampled at baseline. Source of these receptors: a person between 25 and 80 years old with non-small cell lung cancer.

The genes are TRBV11-2 and TRBJ1-1; D gene unclear. From germline, CDR1 is SGHAT and CDR2 FQNNGV. V shed 0 bases and J shed 5 bases, with 10 bases lying between them. The CDR3 length is 14 residues. The CDR3 nucleotides are TGTGCCAGCAGCTTAGATCCCGGTGGGACTGAAGCTTTCTTT. Protein: CASSLDPGGTEAFF.

J is TRBJ2-1 and V is TRBV7-2; 7 bases map to TRBD2. This CDR3 has 15 residues. From germline, CDR1 is SGHTA and CDR2 FQGNSA. Losses at the gene ends were 1 base for V and 8 bases for J; bases not matched to a gene: 8. The CDR3 nucleotides are TGTGCCAGCAGCTTAGTTTCTATTGCGGGGGATGAGCAGTTCTTC. It codes for CASSLVSIAGDEQFF.

The CDR3 region has the DNA TGTGCCAGCTCACCAGCCGCGGGGACTGAAGCTTTCTTT. This codes for CASSPAAGTEAFF. The rearrangement joins TRBV18 to TRBJ1-1; D unresolved. This CDR3 spans 13 amino acids. From germline, CDR1 is KGHSH and CDR2 LQKENI. Trimming took off 2 bases at V and 5 bases at J, with 9 bases between the two ends.

The V and J genes are TRBV4-3 and TRBJ1-2; 7 bases agree with TRBD1. The CDR3 totals 16 residues. In germline, CDR1 is LGHNA, CDR2 YSLEER. The V gene end was trimmed by 0 bases and the J gene end by 4 bases; junction bases not matched to a gene: 8. The CDR3 region is CASSQDWRQGPYGYTF. The DNA of the CDR3 is TGCGCCAGCAGCCAAGATTGGCGACAGGGCCCCTATGGCTACACCTTC.

The V gene is TRBV4-3, the J gene TRBJ2-2; 8 bases fit TRBD2. Trimming took 1 base from V and 5 from J; bases not matched to a gene: 6. The CDR3 is 16 residues long. Germline V gene data show CDR1 as LGHNA and CDR2 as YSLEER. Here the CDR3 reads CASSQGAGGMTGELFF. CDR3 DNA: TGCGCCAGCAGCCAAGGGGCGGGAGGAATGACCGGGGAGCTGTTTTTT.

This chain uses TRBV4-2 with TRBJ2-1; TRBD1 aligns across 10 bases. Germline CDR1 and CDR2: LGHNA and YNFKEQ. V shed 4 bases and J 9 bases; nucleotides not matched to a gene: 9. The length of the CDR3 is 15 residues. The CDR3 sequence is CASSPSGQGGTEQFF. The CDR3 bases are TGTGCCAGCAGCCCGTCAGGACAGGGGGGTACTGAGCAGTTCTTC.

This clone turned up a few times. The gene calls are TRBV5-6 and TRBJ1-3, with D possibly being TRBD1 (5 bases). CDR3 length: 15 residues. Trimming took 4 bases from V and 2 from J, leaving 13 bases between them. Germline lookup yields CDR1 SGHDT and CDR2 YYEEEE. CDR3 sequence (DNA): TGTGCCAGCAGCGAGGGGAATTGGGCTGGAAACACCATATATTTT. Its translation: CASSEGNWAGNTIYF.

The chain has TRBV6-5 and TRBJ1-3; maybe TRBD1 (6 bases). Per the germline V gene, CDR1 is MNHEY and CDR2 is SVGAGI. The CDR3 loop spans 14 amino acids. V was cut by 6 bases and J by 4 bases, with 13 bases left in between. The CDR3, as DNA: TGTGCCAGCAGCATACCGGGGGGCGGAAACACCATATATTTT. It specifies CASSIPGGGNTIYF.

V gene TRBV5-8 combines with J gene TRBJ2-1; weak D call: TRBD1 (5 bases). Germline CDR1 is SGHTS and CDR2 is YDEGEE. The CDR3 is 15 amino acids. Trimming stripped 2 bases from V and 0 bases from J, with 9 bases between. Here the CDR3 reads CASSFGRGSYNEQFF. For the CDR3, the DNA is TGTGCCAGCAGCTTCGGAAGGGGCTCCTACAATGAGCAGTTCTTC.

This clone has a single count. V gene TRBV9 combines with J gene TRBJ2-3, with D perhaps matching TRBD2 (7 bases). The V end was cut by 4 bases, the J end by 0 bases, with 21 bases between. The V gene's germline CDR1 is SGDLS and CDR2 YYNGEE. This CDR3 contains 18 residues. CDR3 coding DNA: TGTGCCAGCAGCCCTCGACATGGGGGGCGGGAGAGCACAGATACGCAGTATTTT. The encoded protein is CASSPRHGGRESTDTQYF.

The rearrangement links TRBV15 to TRBJ2-3, with 7 bases matching TRBD1. The CDR3 totals 18 residues. V dropped 10 bases and J dropped 2; count of bases not matched to a gene: 21. CDR1 LNHNV and CDR2 YYDKDF come from the germline V gene (reference sequence). In DNA form, the CDR3 reads TGTGCCATCACCTGGGGCAACAGGGGACATTTTAACACAGATACGCAGTATTTT. Amino acid sequence: CAITWGNRGHFNTDTQYF.

This clone was counted a single time. DNA of the CDR3: TGCGCCAGCAGCGCTGGACAGGGGTACTACGAGCAGTACTTC. Its translation: CASSAGQGYYEQYF. This chain connects TRBV5-1 to TRBJ2-7; 9 nucleotides line up with TRBD1. This CDR3 region has 14 residues. J gave up 3 bases and V 4 bases, and 5 bases lay outside the gene matches. Per the germline V gene, CDR1 is SGHRS and CDR2 is YFSETQ.

V usage is TRBV7-9 and J usage is TRBJ1-6, with D possibly matching TRBD1 (6 bases). V was cut by 5 bases and J by 7 bases, with 12 bases left in between. Germline V gene lookup returns CDR1 SEHNR and CDR2 FQNEAQ (reference sequence). This CDR3 contains 14 residues. The CDR3, as DNA: TGTGCCAGCAGCCGCGGGACACCCAATTCACCCCTCCACTTT. It translates to CASSRGTPNSPLHF.

This chain links TRBV7-6 with TRBJ2-7; 8 bases line up with TRBD2. The CDR3 sequence is 15 residues long. Trimming took 1 base from V and 5 from J; bases not matched to a gene: 7. Looked up from germline, CDR1 is SGHVS and CDR2 is FNYEAQ. The CDR3 spells CASSLGPSGGHEQYF. CDR3 DNA: TGTGCCAGCAGCTTAGGACCCAGCGGGGGCCACGAGCAGTACTTC.

This chain joins TRBV11-2 and TRBJ2-7, with TRBD2 matching over 7 bases. The V and J ends lost 0 bases and 2 bases, in that order; junction bases with no gene match: 4. CDR3 length: 15 amino acids. In germline, CDR1 is SGHAT, CDR2 FQNNGV. The CDR3 DNA sequence: TGTGCCAGCAGCTTAGATTCTAGCGGTACCTACGAGCAGTACTTC. It specifies CASSLDSSGTYEQYF.

The genes are TRBV5-1 and TRBJ1-1; TRBD1 might be the D (5 bases). This CDR3 region has 11 residues. The V and J ends lost 7 bases and 4 bases respectively, with 8 bases between them. Germline values: CDR1 SGHRS, CDR2 YFSETQ. In DNA form, the CDR3 reads TGCGCCAGCTGGGGGGGCACTGAAGCTTTCTTT. Translated: CASWGGTEAFF.

The rearrangement links TRBV18 to TRBJ1-3; D gene ambiguous. Trimming removed 8 bases at V and 0 bases at J, with 11 bases between. CDR1 and CDR2 from the germline V gene are KGHSH and LQKENI. The CDR3 consists of 14 residues. This CDR3 is CASRNVSSGNTIYF. The CDR3 bases are TGTGCCAGCCGAAATGTGAGCTCTGGAAACACCATATATTTT.

The chain is built from TRBV5-1 and TRBJ1-1; D uncertain. CDR3 length: 14 residues. Trimming shortened V by 0 bases and J by 1 base, and 7 bases separated the two germline ends. Germline CDR1 reads SGHRS; CDR2 reads YFSETQ. CDR3 bases: TGCGCCAGCAGCTTGGTGCCGGGGAACACTGAAGCTTTCTTT. As protein: CASSLVPGNTEAFF.

This rearrangement joins TRBV27 to TRBJ2-1; D is tentatively TRBD1 or TRBD2 (5 bases each). Germline V CDR1 and CDR2: MNHEY, SMNVEV (reference sequence). Trimming removed 5 bases from V and 5 bases from J, with 19 bases in between. CDR3 length: 16 residues. CDR3 coding DNA: TGTGCCAGCAGTATCCCTCCAACCGGGACCCACAATGAGCAGTTCTTC. Its translation is CASSIPPTGTHNEQFF.

In this sample, this clone turned up a few times. The junction does not match germline at one end; this may be a read error. The chain is built from TRBV12-5 and TRBJ1-6; D might be TRBD1 (5 bases). The germline CDR1 and CDR2 sequences are LGHNT and FRNRAP. The CDR3 covers 14 residues. In nucleotides, the CDR3 is TGTGCTAGTGGTTTGCTACCCCTCGACCGGGACTTAAACTTT. Protein product: CASGLLPLDRDLNF.

The CDR3 here is CASSRDRPYEQYF. The CDR3, as DNA: TGTGCCAGCTCGCGGGACCGCCCCTACGAGCAGTACTTC. The genes are TRBV18 and TRBJ2-7, with D possibly TRBD2 on 6 matching bases. This CDR3 is 13 amino acids long. Germline CDR1 is KGHSH and CDR2 is LQKENI. V lost 6 bases and J lost 2, with 11 bases in between. The entire variable domain, with the rest obtained from reference TRBV18 and TRBJ2-7, is as follows: NAGVMQNPRHLVRRRGQEARLRCSPMKGHSHVYWYRQLPEEGLKFMVYLQKENIIDESGMPKERFSAEFPKEGPSILRIQQVVRGDSAAYFCASSRDRPYEQYFGPGTRLTVT.

The genes are TRBV18 and TRBJ1-2; D not resolved. Germline V gene sequence: CDR1 KGHSH, CDR2 LQKENI. The CDR3 spans 13 residues. Trimming took off 2 bases at V and 6 bases at J, with 10 bases between the two ends. CDR3 sequence reads: CASSPGQEDGYTF. The DNA for the CDR3 is TGTGCCAGCTCACCAGGGCAGGAAGATGGCTACACCTTC.

CDR3 in amino acids: CASSKALKALLGGNTEAFF. The CDR3 DNA sequence: TGTGCCAGCAGCAAAGCGCTAAAAGCTTTGCTCGGGGGAAACACTGAAGCTTTCTTT. The rearrangement links TRBV21-1 to TRBJ1-1. TRBV21-1 is classified as a pseudogene. The CDR3 runs to 19 residues.

The gene calls are TRBV10-2 and TRBJ1-5; D may be TRBD1 (5 bases). There are 14 residues in the CDR3. V lost 3 bases and J 6 bases, leaving 12 bases between the germline ends. From germline, CDR1 is WSHSY and CDR2 SAAADI. In DNA, the CDR3 is TGCGCCAGCAGTGACCCGGGGGGATTTCAGCCCCAGCATTTT. Its translation is CASSDPGGFQPQHF.

The chain employs TRBV5-1 and TRBJ2-3; D remains unclear. Germline V gives CDR1 SGHRS, CDR2 YFSETQ. Trimming stripped 0 bases from V and 3 bases from J, with 8 bases between. The CDR3 runs 14 residues. CDR3 sequence: CASSLGANTDTQYF. The CDR3, as DNA: TGCGCCAGCAGCTTGGGGGCGAATACAGATACGCAGTATTTT. The complete variable domain, with remaining parts taken from reference TRBV5-1 and TRBJ2-3, reads KAGVTQTPRYLIKTRGQQVTLSCSPISGHRSVSWYQQTPGQGLQFLFEYFSETQRNKGNFPGRFSGRQFSNSRSEMNVSTLELGDSALYLCASSLGANTDTQYFGPGTRLTVL.

The rearrangement links TRBV7-3 to TRBJ2-1; the match to TRBD2 covers 12 bases. There are 14 residues in the CDR3. The germline V gene has CDR1 SGHTA and CDR2 FQGTGA. Unmatched junction bases numbered 4, after V lost 5 bases and J lost 8 bases. The DNA for the CDR3 is TGTGCCAGCAGCCCGGGACTAGCGGGCCATGAGCAGTTCTTC. Translation: CASSPGLAGHEQFF.

J is TRBJ2-1 and V is TRBV19; D is possibly TRBD1 or TRBD2 (5 bases each). The CDR3 has 15 amino acids. CDR1 is LNHDA and CDR2 is SQIVND in the germline V gene (reference sequence). The V end lost 4 bases, the J end lost 1 base, and 11 bases lay between the germline ends. CDR3 nucleotides: TGTGCCAGTAGTAGGGGGAGTGTATCCTACAATGAGCAGTTCTTC. It yields the protein CASSRGSVSYNEQFF.

The chain has TRBV30 and TRBJ1-4, with 8 nucleotides matching TRBD1. Germline-derived CDR1 and CDR2 are GTSNPN and SVGIG (reference sequence). The CDR3 consists of 18 residues. J lost 0 bases, V lost 3 bases, and 12 bases had no gene match. CDR3 DNA: TGTGCCTGGAGCGACTCGACAGGGGTTTTGGCAACTAATGAAAAACTGTTTTTT. It is translated as CAWSDSTGVLATNEKLFF.

This clone was counted between two and nine times. The V gene is TRBV20-1, the J gene TRBJ2-3; D not certain. Trimming removed 5 bases at V and 8 bases at J, with 8 bases between. CDR1 is DFQATT, CDR2 SNEGSKA, per germline (reference sequence). The CDR3 runs 10 residues. The CDR3: CSAGSSTQYF. CDR3 sequence (DNA): TGCAGTGCTGGCTCTAGTACGCAGTATTTT.